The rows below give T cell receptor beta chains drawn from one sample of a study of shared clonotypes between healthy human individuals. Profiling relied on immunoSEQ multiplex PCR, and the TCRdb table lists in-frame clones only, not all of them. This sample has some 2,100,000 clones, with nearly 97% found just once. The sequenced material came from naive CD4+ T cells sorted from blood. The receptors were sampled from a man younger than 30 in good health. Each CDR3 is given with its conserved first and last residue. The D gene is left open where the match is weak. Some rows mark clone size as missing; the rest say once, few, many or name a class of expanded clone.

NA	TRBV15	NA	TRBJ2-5	CATSRDRETQYF	TGTGCCACCAGCAGAGACAGAGAGACCCAGTACTTC
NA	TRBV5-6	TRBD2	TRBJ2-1	CASSLLVVAGYNEQFF	TGTGCCAGCAGCTTGCTCGTTGTAGCGGGGTACAATGAGCAGTTCTTC
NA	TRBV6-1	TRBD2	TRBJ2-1	CATMGLADNEQFF	TGTGCCACCATGGGACTAGCGGACAATGAGCAGTTCTTC
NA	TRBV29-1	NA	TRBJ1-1	CSVCDSRTEAFF	TGCAGCGTTTGTGACAGTCGTACTGAAGCTTTCTTT
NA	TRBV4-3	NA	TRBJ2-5	CASSQETQGKTQYF	TGCGCCAGCAGCCAAGAGACACAGGGAAAGACCCAGTACTTC
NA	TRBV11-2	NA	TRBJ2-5	CASSPSVIVQETQYF	TGTGCCAGCAGCCCATCAGTCATTGTCCAAGAGACCCAGTACTTC
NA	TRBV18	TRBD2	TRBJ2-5	CASSFTGTSFPGQETQYF	TGTGCCAGCTCATTCACCGGGACTAGCTTTCCGGGACAAGAGACCCAGTACTTC
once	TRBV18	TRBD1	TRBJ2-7	CASSRGTGSPYEQYF	TGTGCCAGCTCACGCGGGACAGGGAGCCCCTACGAGCAGTACTTC
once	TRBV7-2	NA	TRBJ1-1	CASSLGDLRTEAFF	TGTGCCAGCAGCTTAGGGGACCTACGCACTGAAGCTTTCTTT
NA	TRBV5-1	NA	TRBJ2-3	CASSFQADTQYF	TGCGCCAGCAGCTTTCAGGCGGATACGCAGTATTTT
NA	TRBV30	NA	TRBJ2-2	CAWSVQVATGELFF	TGTGCCTGGAGTGTTCAGGTGGCCACCGGGGAGCTGTTTTTT
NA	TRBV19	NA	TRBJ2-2	CASSITTGELFF	TGTGCCAGTAGTATTACAACCGGGGAGCTGTTTTTT
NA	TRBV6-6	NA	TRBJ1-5	CASREGLNQPQHF	TGTGCCAGCAGGGAGGGCCTCAATCAGCCCCAGCATTTT
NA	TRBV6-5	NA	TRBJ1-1	CASRLTENTEAFF	TGTGCCAGCAGGCTGACAGAGAACACTGAAGCTTTCTTT
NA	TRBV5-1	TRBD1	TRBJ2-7	CASSLGDRDGYEQYF	TGCGCCAGCAGCTTGGGGGACAGGGATGGCTACGAGCAGTACTTC
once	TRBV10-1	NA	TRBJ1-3	CASSNKRIAGNTIYF	TGCGCCAGCAGTAATAAGAGGATTGCTGGAAACACCATATATTTT
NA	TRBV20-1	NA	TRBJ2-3	CSAILPDTQYF	TGCAGTGCCATCCTCCCAGATACGCAGTATTTT
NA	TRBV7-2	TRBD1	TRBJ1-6	CASSLVPPGGGSPLHF	TGTGCCAGCAGCTTAGTTCCCCCAGGGGGCGGTTCACCCCTCCACTTT
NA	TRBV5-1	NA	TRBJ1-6	CASSLAADLSPLHF	TGCGCCAGCAGCTTGGCGGCAGATTTATCACCCCTCCACTTT
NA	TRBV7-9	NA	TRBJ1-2	CASSFSHNYGYTF	TGTGCCAGCAGCTTCTCCCATAACTATGGCTACACCTTC
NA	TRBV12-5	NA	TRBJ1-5	CASGYGPNQPQHF	TGTGCTAGTGGTTATGGCCCCAATCAGCCCCAGCATTTT
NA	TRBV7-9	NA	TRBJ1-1	CASSLGQVNTEAFF	TGTGCCAGCAGCCTAGGGCAGGTGAACACTGAAGCTTTCTTT
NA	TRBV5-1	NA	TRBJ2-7	CASSLPQFHEQYF	TGCGCCAGCAGCTTGCCTCAGTTCCACGAGCAGTACTTC
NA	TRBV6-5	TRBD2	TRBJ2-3	CASSLSGIGTDTQYF	TGTGCCAGCAGTCTCAGCGGGATCGGCACAGATACGCAGTATTTT
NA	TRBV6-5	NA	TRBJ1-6	CASSVSLIQGSTLHF	TGTGCCAGCAGTGTTTCCCTAATACAGGGTTCCACCCTCCACTTT
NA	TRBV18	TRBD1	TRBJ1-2	CASSPWDSRIYGYTF	TGTGCCAGCTCACCATGGGACAGTAGGATCTATGGCTACACCTTC
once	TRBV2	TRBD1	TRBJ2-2	CASSEAQGAGELFF	TGTGCCAGCAGTGAAGCGCAGGGGGCCGGGGAGCTGTTTTTT
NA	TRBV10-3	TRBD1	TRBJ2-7	CAISERTGSDEQYF	TGTGCCATCAGTGAACGGACAGGGTCCGACGAGCAGTACTTC
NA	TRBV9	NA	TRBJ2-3	CASSPRAVSSTDTQYF	TGTGCCAGCAGCCCAAGAGCGGTGTCTAGCACAGATACGCAGTATTTT
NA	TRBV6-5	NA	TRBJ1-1	CASSYTHLQEGTEAFF	TGTGCCAGCAGTTACACCCATCTTCAAGAGGGCACTGAAGCTTTCTTT
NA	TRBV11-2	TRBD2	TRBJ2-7	CASSLEASGVGEQYF	TGTGCCAGCAGCTTAGAGGCTAGCGGGGTAGGTGAGCAGTACTTC
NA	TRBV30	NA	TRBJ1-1	CAWSVWGQGAEAFF	TGTGCCTGGAGTGTCTGGGGGCAAGGCGCTGAAGCTTTCTTT
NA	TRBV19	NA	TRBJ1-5	CASRVTDYSNQPQHF	TGTGCCAGTAGGGTGACAGATTATAGCAATCAGCCCCAGCATTTT
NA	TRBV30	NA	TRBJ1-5	CAWSAQGSQPQHF	TGTGCCTGGAGTGCCCAGGGGTCTCAGCCCCAGCATTTT
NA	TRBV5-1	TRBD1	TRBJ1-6	CASSLEQTGGNSPLHF	TGCGCCAGCAGCTTGGAGCAGACAGGGGGCAATTCACCCCTCCACTTT
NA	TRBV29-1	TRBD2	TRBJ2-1	CSAEREGRWYEQFF	TGCAGCGCCGAAAGGGAGGGCCGGTGGTATGAGCAGTTCTTC
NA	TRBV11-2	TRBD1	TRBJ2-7	CASSSTPGQGAEQYF	TGTGCCAGCAGCTCGACCCCGGGACAGGGGGCCGAGCAGTACTTC
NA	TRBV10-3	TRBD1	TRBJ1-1	CAIRQVQGAAGNTEAFF	TGTGCCATCAGGCAGGTACAGGGGGCTGCGGGGAACACTGAAGCTTTCTTT
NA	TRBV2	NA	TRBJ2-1	CASSEHPRGSEQFF	TGTGCCAGCAGTGAGCATCCGAGAGGGTCTGAGCAGTTCTTC
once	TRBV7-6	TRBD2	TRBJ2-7	CASSPVRAGGPAGYEQYF	TGTGCCAGCAGCCCAGTCCGAGCGGGAGGGCCGGCTGGGTACGAGCAGTACTTC
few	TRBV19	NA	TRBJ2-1	CASSPLAESNEQFF	TGTGCCAGTAGCCCCCTGGCAGAATCCAATGAGCAGTTCTTC
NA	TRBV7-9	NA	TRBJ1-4	CASSFGHATNEKLFF	TGTGCCAGCAGCTTCGGACACGCAACTAATGAAAAACTGTTTTTT
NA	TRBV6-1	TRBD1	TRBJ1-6	CASRGQGGNSPLHF	TGTGCCAGCCGTGGACAGGGAGGAAATTCACCCCTCCACTTT
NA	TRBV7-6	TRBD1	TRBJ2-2	CASSLLTGRNTGELFF	TGTGCCAGCAGCTTATTGACAGGGAGGAACACCGGGGAGCTGTTTTTT
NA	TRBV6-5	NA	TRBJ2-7	CASRSTGSYEQYF	TGTGCCAGCAGGTCTACAGGGAGCTACGAGCAGTACTTC
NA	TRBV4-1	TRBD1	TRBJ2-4	CASSPLDGTGSLQYF	TGCGCCAGCAGCCCCCTAGATGGGACAGGGAGCCTTCAGTACTTC
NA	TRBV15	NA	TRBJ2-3	CATSIKGAGGADTQYF	TGTGCCACCAGCATCAAAGGGGCCGGAGGCGCAGATACGCAGTATTTT
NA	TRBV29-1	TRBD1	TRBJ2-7	CSVEGGQGYYEQYF	TGCAGCGTTGAAGGGGGACAGGGTTACTACGAGCAGTACTTC
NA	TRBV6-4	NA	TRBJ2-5	CASSEGQTQETQYF	TGTGCCAGCAGTGAAGGACAGACACAAGAGACCCAGTACTTC
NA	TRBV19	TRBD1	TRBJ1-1	CAIRTGKGTEAFF	TGTGCCATCAGGACAGGGAAGGGCACTGAAGCTTTCTTT
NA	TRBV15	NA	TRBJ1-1	CATSRDTVSTEAFF	TGTGCCACCAGCAGAGATACGGTTTCCACTGAAGCTTTCTTT
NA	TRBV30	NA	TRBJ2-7	CAWSLDNKSVHEQYF	TGTGCCTGGAGTCTTGACAATAAATCGGTCCACGAGCAGTACTTC